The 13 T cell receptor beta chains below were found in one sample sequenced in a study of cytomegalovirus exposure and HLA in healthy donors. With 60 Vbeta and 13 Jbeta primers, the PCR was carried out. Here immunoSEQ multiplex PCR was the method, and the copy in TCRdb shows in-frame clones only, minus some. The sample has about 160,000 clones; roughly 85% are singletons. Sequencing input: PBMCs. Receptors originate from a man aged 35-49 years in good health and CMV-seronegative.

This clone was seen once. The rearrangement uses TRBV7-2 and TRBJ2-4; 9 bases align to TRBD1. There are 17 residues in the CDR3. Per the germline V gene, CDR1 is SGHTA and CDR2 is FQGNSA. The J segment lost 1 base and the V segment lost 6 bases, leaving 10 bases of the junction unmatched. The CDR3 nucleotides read TGTGCCAGCAGTCACAACAGGGGGCCGGGGGCCAAAAACATTCAGTACTTC. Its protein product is CASSHNRGPGAKNIQYF.

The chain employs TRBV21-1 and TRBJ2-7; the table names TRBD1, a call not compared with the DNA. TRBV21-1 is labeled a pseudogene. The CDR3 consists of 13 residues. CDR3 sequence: CASSKTQGSEQYF. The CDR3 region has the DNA TGTGCCAGCAGCAAGACACAGGGCTCCGAGCAGTACTTC.

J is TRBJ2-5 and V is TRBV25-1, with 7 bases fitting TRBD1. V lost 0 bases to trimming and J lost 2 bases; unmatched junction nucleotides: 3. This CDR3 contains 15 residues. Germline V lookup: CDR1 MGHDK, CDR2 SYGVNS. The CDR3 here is CASSEYSGQQETQYF. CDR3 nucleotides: TGTGCCAGCAGTGAATATTCGGGACAGCAAGAGACCCAGTACTTC.

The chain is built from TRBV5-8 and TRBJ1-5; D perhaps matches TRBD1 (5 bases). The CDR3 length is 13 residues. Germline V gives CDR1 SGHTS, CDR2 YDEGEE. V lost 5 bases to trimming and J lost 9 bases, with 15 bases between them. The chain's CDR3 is CASSRDFLRPQHF. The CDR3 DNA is TGTGCCAGCAGTAGGGACTTCTTAAGGCCCCAGCATTTT.

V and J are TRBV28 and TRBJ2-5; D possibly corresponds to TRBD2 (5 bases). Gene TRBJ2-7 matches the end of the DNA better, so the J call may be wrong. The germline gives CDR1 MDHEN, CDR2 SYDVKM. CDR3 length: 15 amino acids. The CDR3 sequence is CASSPGRRSSYEQYF. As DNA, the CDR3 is TGTGCCAGCAGTCCCGGGCGGAGGAGCTCCTACGAGCAGTACTTC.

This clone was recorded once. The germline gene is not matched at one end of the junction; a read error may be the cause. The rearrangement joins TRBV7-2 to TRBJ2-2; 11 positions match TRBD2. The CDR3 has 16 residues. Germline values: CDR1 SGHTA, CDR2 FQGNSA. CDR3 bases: TGTGCCAGCACCTTATTGACTAGCGGGGCCGCCGGGGAGCTGTTTTTT. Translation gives CASTLLTSGAAGELFF.

CDR3: CASSLEGTGRTSYEQYF. CDR3 DNA sequence: TGCGCCAGCAGCTTGGAGGGCACAGGCCGAACTTCCTACGAGCAGTACTTC. The rearrangement uses TRBV5-1 and TRBJ2-7, with D possibly being TRBD1 (5 bases). Germline V gene data show CDR1 as SGHRS and CDR2 as YFSETQ. The CDR3 runs 17 residues. With 0 bases removed from V and 1 base from J, the gap between germline ends came to 17 bases.

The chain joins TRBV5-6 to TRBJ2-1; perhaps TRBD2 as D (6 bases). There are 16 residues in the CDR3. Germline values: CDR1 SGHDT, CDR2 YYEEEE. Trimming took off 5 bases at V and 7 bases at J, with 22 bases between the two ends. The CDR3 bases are TGTGCCAGCAGAAAAGCGCGAGGAGGGCCGGGGAATGAGCAGTTCTTC. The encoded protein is CASRKARGGPGNEQFF.

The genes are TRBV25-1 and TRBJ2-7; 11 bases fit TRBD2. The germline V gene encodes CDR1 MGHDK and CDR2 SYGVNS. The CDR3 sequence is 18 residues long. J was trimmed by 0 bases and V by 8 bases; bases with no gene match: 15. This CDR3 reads CASFLGGLAEMYSYEQYF. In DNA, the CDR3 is TGTGCCAGCTTCCTCGGGGGACTAGCGGAGATGTACTCCTACGAGCAGTACTTC.

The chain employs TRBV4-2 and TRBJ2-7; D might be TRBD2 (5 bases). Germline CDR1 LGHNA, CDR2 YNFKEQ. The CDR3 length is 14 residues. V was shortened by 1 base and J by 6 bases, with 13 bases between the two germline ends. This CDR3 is CASSQGLASSEQYF. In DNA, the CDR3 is TGTGCCAGCAGCCAAGGTTTGGCTAGCAGCGAGCAGTACTTC.

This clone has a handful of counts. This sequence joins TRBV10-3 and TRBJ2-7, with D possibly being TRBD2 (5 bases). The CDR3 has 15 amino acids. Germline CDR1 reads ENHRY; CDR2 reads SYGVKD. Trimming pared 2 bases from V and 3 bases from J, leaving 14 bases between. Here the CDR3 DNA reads TGTGCCATCAGTGAGCCAGCGGACGCTGACTACGAGCAGTACTTC. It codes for CAISEPADADYEQYF.

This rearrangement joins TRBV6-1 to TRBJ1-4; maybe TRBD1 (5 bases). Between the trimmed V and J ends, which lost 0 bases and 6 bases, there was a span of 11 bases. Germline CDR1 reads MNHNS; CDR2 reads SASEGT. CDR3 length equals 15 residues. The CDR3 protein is CASSEAWGYDEKLFF. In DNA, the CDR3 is TGTGCCAGCAGTGAAGCATGGGGCTATGATGAAAAACTGTTTTTT.

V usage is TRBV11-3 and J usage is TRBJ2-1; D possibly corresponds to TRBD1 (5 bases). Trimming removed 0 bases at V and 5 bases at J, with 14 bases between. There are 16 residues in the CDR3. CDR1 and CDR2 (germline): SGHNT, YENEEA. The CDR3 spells CASSLDGGAENNEQFF. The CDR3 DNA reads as TGTGCCAGCAGCTTAGATGGTGGGGCAGAAAACAATGAGCAGTTCTTC.